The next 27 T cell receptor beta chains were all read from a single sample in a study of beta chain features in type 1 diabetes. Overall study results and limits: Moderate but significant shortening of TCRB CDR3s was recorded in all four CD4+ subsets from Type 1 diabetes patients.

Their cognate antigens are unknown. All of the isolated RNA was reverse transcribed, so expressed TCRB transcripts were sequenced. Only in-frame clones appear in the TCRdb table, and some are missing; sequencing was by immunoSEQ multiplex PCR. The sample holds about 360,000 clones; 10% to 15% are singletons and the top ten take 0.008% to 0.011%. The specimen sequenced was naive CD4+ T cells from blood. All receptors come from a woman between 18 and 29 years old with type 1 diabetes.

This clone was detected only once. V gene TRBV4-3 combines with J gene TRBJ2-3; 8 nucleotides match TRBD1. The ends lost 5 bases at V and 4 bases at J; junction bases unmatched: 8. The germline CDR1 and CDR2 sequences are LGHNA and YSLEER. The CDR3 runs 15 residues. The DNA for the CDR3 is TGCGCCAGCAGCAGAGGACAGGGCTTCCCAGATACGCAGTATTTT. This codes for CASSRGQGFPDTQYF.

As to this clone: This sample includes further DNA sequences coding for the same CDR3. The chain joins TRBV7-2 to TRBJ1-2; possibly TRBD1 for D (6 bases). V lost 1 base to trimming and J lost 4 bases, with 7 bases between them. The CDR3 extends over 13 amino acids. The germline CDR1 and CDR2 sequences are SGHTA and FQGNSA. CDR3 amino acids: CASSLGGPYGYTF. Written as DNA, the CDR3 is TGTGCCAGCAGCTTAGGGGGGCCCTATGGCTACACCTTC.

The CDR3 is CASSSRHSSGANVLTF. The CDR3 coding sequence is TGTGCCAGCAGCTCTCGACACAGCTCTGGGGCCAACGTCCTGACTTTC. The rearrangement uses TRBV9 and TRBJ2-6; unclear D gene. Germline V gene data show CDR1 as SGDLS and CDR2 as YYNGEE. Trimming took off 4 bases at V and 0 bases at J, with 11 bases between the two ends. There are 16 residues in the CDR3.

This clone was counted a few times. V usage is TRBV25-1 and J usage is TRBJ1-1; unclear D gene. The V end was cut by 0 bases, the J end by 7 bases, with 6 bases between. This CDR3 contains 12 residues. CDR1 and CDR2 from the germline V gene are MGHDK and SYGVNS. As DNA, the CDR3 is TGTGCCAGCAGTGAATATCCCCATGAAGCTTTCTTT. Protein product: CASSEYPHEAFF.

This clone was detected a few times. The CDR3 spells CASSQDTYNEQFF. The CDR3 bases are TGTGCCAGCAGCCAGGACACTTACAATGAGCAGTTCTTC. V gene TRBV5-4 combines with J gene TRBJ2-1; tentative D call: TRBD1 (5 bases). Germline V gene sequence: CDR1 SGHNT, CDR2 YYREEE (reference sequence). Trimming removed 4 bases at V and 4 bases at J, with 9 bases between. CDR3 length: 13 residues.

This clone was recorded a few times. The CDR3 loop reads CASSPISGRYHNEQFF. The CDR3 nucleotides are TGTGCCAGCAGCCCCATTAGCGGGAGGTACCACAATGAGCAGTTCTTC. This rearrangement joins TRBV11-2 to TRBJ2-1, with 10 nucleotides matching TRBD2. The CDR3 is made up of 16 amino acids. V trimming: 5 bases; J trimming: 5 bases; junction bases outside the gene matches: 9. Germline V gives CDR1 SGHAT, CDR2 FQNNGV. Full variable domain (missing parts from reference TRBV11-2 and TRBJ2-1): EAGVAQSPRYKIIEKRQSVAFWCNPISGHATLYWYQQILGQGPKLLIQFQNNGVVDDSQLPKDRFSAERLKGVDSTLKIQPAKLEDSAVYLCASSPISGRYHNEQFFGPGTRLTVL.

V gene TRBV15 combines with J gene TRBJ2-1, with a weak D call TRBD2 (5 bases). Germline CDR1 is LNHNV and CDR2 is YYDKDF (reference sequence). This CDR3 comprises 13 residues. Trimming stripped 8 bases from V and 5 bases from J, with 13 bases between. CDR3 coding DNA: TGTGCCACCCGTAGGGTAGCGAACAATGAGCAGTTCTTC. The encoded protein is CATRRVANNEQFF.

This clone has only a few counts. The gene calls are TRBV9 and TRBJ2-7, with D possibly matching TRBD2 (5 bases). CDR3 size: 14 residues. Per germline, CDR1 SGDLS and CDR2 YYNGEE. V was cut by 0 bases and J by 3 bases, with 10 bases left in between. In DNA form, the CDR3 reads TGTGCCAGCAGCGTAGTGGGAGCAAGCTACGAGCAGTACTTC. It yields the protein CASSVVGASYEQYF.

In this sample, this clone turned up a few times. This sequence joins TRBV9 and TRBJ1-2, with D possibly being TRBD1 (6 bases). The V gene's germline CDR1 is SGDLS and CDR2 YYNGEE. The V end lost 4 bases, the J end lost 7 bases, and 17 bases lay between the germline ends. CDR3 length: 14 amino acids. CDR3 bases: TGTGCCAGCAGCTCCCACAGGGAATCGTTTGGCTACACCTTC. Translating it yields CASSSHRESFGYTF.

In nucleotides, the CDR3 is TGTGCCAGCAGCGCTGGACACTTTGGACTAGCGGGGTACAATGAGCAGTTCTTC. Protein sequence: CASSAGHFGLAGYNEQFF. This rearrangement joins TRBV9 to TRBJ2-1, with 12 bases that match TRBD2. Germline V gene lookup returns CDR1 SGDLS and CDR2 YYNGEE. V dropped 3 bases and J dropped 4; count of bases not matched to a gene: 11. The CDR3 totals 18 residues.

CDR3 in DNA: TGTGCCACCAGCAGAGGAGGGACAGCTCCTTTCTACGAGCAGTACTTC. Translating it yields CATSRGGTAPFYEQYF. The chain employs TRBV15 and TRBJ2-7; 7 bases are a match to TRBD1. V shed 1 base and J 3 bases; nucleotides not matched to a gene: 9. The CDR3 runs 16 residues. The germline CDR1 and CDR2 sequences are LNHNV and YYDKDF (reference sequence).

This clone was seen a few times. Here the CDR3 DNA reads TGTGCCAGTAGTATAGGGGCCGAGCAGTACTTC. Protein product: CASSIGAEQYF. The V and J genes are TRBV19 and TRBJ2-7; D ambiguous. Trimming pared 1 base from V and 6 bases from J, leaving 4 bases between. CDR1 LNHDA and CDR2 SQIVND come from the germline V gene (reference sequence). CDR3 length equals 11 residues.

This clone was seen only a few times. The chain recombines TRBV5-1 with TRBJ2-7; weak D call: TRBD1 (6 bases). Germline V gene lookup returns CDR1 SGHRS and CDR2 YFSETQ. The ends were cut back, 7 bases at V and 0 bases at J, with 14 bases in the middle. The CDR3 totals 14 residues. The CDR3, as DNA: TGCGCCAGCGGAACAGGGCCCCTCTCCTACGAGCAGTACTTC. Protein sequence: CASGTGPLSYEQYF. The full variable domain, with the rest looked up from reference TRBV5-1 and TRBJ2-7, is KAGVTQTPRYLIKTRGQQVTLSCSPISGHRSVSWYQQTPGQGLQFLFEYFSETQRNKGNFPGRFSGRQFSNSRSEMNVSTLELGDSALYLCASGTGPLSYEQYFGPGTRLTVT.

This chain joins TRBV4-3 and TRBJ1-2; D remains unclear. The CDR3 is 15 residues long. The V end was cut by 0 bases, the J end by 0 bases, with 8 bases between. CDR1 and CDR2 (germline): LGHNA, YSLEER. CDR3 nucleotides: TGCGCCAGCAGCCAAGACACCCGAGCTAACTATGGCTACACCTTC. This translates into CASSQDTRANYGYTF.

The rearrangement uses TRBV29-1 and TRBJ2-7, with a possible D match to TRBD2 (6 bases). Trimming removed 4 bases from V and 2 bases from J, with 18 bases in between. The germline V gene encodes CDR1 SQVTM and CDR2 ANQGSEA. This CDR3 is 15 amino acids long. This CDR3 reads CSVASLGGSTYEQYF. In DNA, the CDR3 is TGCAGCGTTGCAAGCCTGGGGGGTTCAACCTACGAGCAGTACTTC.

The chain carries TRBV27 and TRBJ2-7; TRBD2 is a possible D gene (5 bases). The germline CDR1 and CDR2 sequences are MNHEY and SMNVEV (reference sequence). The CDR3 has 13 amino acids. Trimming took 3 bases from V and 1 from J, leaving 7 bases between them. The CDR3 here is CASSFGVSYEQYF. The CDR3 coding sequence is TGTGCCAGCAGTTTCGGGGTTTCCTACGAGCAGTACTTC.

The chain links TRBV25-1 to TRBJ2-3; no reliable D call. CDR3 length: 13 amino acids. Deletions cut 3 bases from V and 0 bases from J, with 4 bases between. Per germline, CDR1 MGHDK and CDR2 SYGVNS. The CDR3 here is CASSDPSTDTQYF. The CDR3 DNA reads TGTGCCAGCAGTGATCCTAGCACAGATACGCAGTATTTT.

For the CDR3, the DNA is TGTGCCAGCAGTCTCGCGGCCGGGACTAGCGACTACGAGCAGTACTTC. Protein sequence: CASSLAAGTSDYEQYF. The chain combines TRBV28 with TRBJ2-7; TRBD2 matches 10 bases. CDR1 is MDHEN, CDR2 SYDVKM, per germline. The CDR3 sequence is 16 residues long. Unmatched junction bases numbered 10, after V lost 5 bases and J lost 3 bases. The full variable domain, its missing parts supplied by reference TRBV28 and TRBJ2-7, is DVKVTQSSRYLVKRTGEKVFLECVQDMDHENMFWYRQDPGLGLRLIYFSYDVKMKEKGDIPEGYSVSREKKERFSLILESASTNQTSMYLCASSLAAGTSDYEQYFGPGTRLTVT.

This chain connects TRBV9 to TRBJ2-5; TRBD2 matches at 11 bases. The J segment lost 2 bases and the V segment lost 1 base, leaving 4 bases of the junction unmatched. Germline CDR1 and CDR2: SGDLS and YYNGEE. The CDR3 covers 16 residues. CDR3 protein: CASSVTSGSIQETQYF. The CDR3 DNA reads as TGTGCCAGCAGCGTAACTAGCGGGAGTATTCAAGAGACCCAGTACTTC. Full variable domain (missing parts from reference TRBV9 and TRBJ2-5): DSGVTQTPKHLITATGQRVTLRCSPRSGDLSVYWYQQSLDQGLQFLIQYYNGEERAKGNILERFSAQQFPDLHSELNLSSLELGDSALYFCASSVTSGSIQETQYFGPGTRLLVL.

As DNA, the CDR3 is TGTGCCTGGAGTTACGGGGCCAGGGGTGAAAAACTGTTTTTT. It codes for CAWSYGARGEKLFF. The chain carries TRBV30 and TRBJ1-4; a weak D match, TRBD1 (6 bases). This CDR3 is 14 amino acids long. Trimming removed 2 bases from V and 7 bases from J, with 14 bases in between. Germline loops: CDR1 GTSNPN, CDR2 SVGIG (reference sequence).

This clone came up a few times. Here the CDR3 DNA reads TGTGCCAGCTCGCCAAAGGGACAGAACTATGGCTACACCTTC. Encoded protein: CASSPKGQNYGYTF. This rearrangement joins TRBV18 to TRBJ1-2; 7 bases are a match to TRBD1. Germline V lookup: CDR1 KGHSH, CDR2 LQKENI. This CDR3 comprises 14 residues. Trimming cost V 6 bases and J 2 bases; bases outside gene matches: 6.

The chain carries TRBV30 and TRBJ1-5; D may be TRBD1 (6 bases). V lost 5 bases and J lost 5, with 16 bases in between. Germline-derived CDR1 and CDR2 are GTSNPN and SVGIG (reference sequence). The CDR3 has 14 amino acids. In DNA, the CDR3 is TGTGCCTGGGGCAGGGACAACGGGTATCAGCCCCAGCATTTT. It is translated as CAWGRDNGYQPQHF.

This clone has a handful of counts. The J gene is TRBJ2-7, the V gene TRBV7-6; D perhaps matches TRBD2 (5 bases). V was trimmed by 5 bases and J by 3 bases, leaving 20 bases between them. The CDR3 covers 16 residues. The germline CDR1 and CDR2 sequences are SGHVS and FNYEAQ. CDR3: CASSPHPSSSFYEQYF. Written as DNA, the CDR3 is TGTGCCAGCAGCCCCCACCCGTCTAGCTCTTTCTACGAGCAGTACTTC.

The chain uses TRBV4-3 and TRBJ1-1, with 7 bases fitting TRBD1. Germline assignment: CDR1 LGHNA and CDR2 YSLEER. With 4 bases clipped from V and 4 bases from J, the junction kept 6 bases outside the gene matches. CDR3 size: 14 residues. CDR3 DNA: TGCGCCAGCAGCCCGGAAGGGACAGCCACTGAAGCTTTCTTT. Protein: CASSPEGTATEAFF.

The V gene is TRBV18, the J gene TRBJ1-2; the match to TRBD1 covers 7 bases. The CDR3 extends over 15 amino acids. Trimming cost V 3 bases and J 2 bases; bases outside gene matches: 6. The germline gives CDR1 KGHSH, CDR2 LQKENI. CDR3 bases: TGTGCCAGCTCACCCCGGGACAGTCCCAACTATGGCTACACCTTC. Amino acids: CASSPRDSPNYGYTF.

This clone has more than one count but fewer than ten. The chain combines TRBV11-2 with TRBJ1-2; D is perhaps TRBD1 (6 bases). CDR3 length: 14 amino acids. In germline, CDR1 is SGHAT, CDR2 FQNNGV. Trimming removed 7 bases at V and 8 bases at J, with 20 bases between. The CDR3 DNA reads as TGTGCCAGCACCCAGAATCGGGGGGCGCGAGGCTACACCTTC. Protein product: CASTQNRGARGYTF.

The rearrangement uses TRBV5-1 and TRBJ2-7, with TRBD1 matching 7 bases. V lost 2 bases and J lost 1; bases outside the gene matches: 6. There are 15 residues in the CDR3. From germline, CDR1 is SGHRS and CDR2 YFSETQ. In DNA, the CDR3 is TGCGCCAGCAGCTTCCGACAGGGTGGGTCCTACGAGCAGTACTTC. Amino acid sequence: CASSFRQGGSYEQYF.